This T cell receptor beta chain came from a study of blood T cell repertoires in COVID-19. V was shortened by 0 bases and J by 11 bases, with 20 bases between the two germline ends. This CDR3 has 17 amino acids. Measured with immunoSEQ multiplex PCR; TCRdb has only the in-frame clones, and not every one. Among under 150,000 clones, 75% to 90% were seen once, and the ten largest hold roughly 1.9%. Sequencing was carried out using peripheral blood. This clonotype originated in a man between 70 and 80 years old with acute or convalescent COVID-19. The chain couples TRBV23-1 to TRBJ1-6, with D unresolved. Being an ORF, TRBV23-1 has a function that is uncertain. The DNA of the CDR3 is TGCGCCAGCAGTCAATCGACTTCTCCCCAAATAGAAGCACCCCTCCACTTT. This translates into CASSQSTSPQIEAPLHF.